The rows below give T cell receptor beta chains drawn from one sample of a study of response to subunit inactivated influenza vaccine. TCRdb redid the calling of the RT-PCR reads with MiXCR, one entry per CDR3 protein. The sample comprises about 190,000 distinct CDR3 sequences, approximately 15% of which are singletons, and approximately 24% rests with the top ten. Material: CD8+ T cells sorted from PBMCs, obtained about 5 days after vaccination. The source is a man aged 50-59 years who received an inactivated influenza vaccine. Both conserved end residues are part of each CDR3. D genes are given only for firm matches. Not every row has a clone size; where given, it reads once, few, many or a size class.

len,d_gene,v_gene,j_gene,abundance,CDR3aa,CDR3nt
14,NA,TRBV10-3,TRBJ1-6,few,CAISEPGVGSPLHF,TGTGCCATCAGTGAGCCAGGGGTTGGTTCACCCCTCCACTTT
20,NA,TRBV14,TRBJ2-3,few,CASSQALGTSIWGSTDTQYF,TGTGCCAGCAGCCAGGCCCTCGGGACATCTATATGGGGTAGCACAGATACGCAGTATTTT
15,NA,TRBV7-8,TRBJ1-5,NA,CASSFLGGATQPQHF,TGTGCCAGCAGCTTCCTCGGGGGGGCAACACAGCCCCAGCATTTT
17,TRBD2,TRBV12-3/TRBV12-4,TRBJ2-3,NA,CASKEPSSGGAADTQYF,TGTGCCAGCAAAGAGCCGTCGAGCGGGGGGGCCGCAGATACGCAGTATTTT
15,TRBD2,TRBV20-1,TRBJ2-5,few,CSATRLAGYQETQYF,TGCAGTGCTACCAGACTAGCGGGATACCAAGAGACCCAGTACTTC
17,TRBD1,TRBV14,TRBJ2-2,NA,CASSQEGDRGPTGELFF,TGTGCCAGCAGCCAAGAGGGGGACAGGGGGCCTACCGGGGAGCTGTTTTTT
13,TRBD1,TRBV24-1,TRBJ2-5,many,CATGSGTDETQYF,TGTGCCACCGGATCTGGGACAGATGAGACCCAGTACTTC
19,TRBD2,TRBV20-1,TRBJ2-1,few,CSARDKPGTSGSMLGGQFF,TGCAGTGCTAGAGATAAACCTGGGACTAGCGGGAGTATGTTAGGGGGGCAGTTCTTC
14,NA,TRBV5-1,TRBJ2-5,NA,CASSPWATQETQYF,TGCGCCAGCAGCCCGTGGGCAACCCAAGAGACCCAGTACTTC
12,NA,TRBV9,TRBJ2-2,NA,CASSSTSGELFF,TGTGCCAGCAGCTCAACTTCCGGGGAGCTGTTTTTT
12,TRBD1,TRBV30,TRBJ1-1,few,CAWGQVRTEAFF,TGTGCCTGGGGACAGGTGAGGACTGAAGCTTTCTTT
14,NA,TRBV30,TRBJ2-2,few,CAWSVRDYTGELFF,TGTGCCTGGAGTGTAAGAGACTACACCGGGGAGCTGTTTTTT
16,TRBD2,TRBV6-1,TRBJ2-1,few,CASSGMIAGGLTEQFF,TGTGCCAGCAGTGGGATGATAGCGGGGGGGTTGACTGAGCAGTTCTTC
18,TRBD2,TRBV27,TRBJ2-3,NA,CASSRELAGDPMTDTQYF,TGTGCCAGCAGTAGAGAACTAGCGGGAGACCCCATGACAGATACGCAGTATTTT
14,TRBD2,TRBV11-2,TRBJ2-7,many,CASSLTSGTYEQYF,TGTGCCAGCAGCCTGACTAGCGGTACCTACGAGCAGTACTTC
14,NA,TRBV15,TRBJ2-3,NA,CATSGGFGPDTQYF,TGTGCCACCAGCGGAGGGTTTGGGCCAGATACGCAGTATTTT
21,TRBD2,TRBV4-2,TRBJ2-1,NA,CASSQDGGARLAGAIYNEQFF,TGTGCCAGCAGCCAAGACGGTGGGGCCAGACTAGCGGGGGCGATCTACAATGAGCAGTTCTTC
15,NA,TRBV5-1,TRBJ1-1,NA,CASSLSGDSGTEAFF,TGCGCCAGCAGCTTGTCGGGGGATTCAGGCACTGAAGCTTTCTTT
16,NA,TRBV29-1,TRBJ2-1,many,CSVVSPESSSYNEQFF,TGCAGCGTTGTAAGTCCGGAAAGTAGCTCCTACAATGAGCAGTTCTTC
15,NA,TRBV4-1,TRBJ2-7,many,CASSQNRDSLYEQYF,TGCGCCAGCAGCCAGAACCGGGATTCACTCTACGAGCAGTACTTC
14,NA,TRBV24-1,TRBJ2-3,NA,CATSDLTATDTQYF,TGTGCCACCAGTGATTTGACAGCCACAGATACGCAGTATTTT
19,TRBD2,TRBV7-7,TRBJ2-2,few,CASSLGSSRTSGPTGELFF,TGTGCTAGCAGCTTAGGAAGCTCAAGGACTAGCGGACCCACGGGGGAGCTGTTTTTT
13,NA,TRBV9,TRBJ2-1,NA,CASSAPTENEQFF,TGTGCCAGCAGCGCCCCGACCGAAAATGAGCAGTTCTTC
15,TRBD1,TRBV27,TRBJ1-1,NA,CASSTGGSFGTEAFF,TGTGCCAGCAGTACAGGGGGCTCTTTCGGCACTGAAGCTTTCTTT